This record covers a single TCR beta chain. Its target is not known. Sequencing was performed with immunoSEQ multiplex PCR; in TCRdb, only in-frame clones are kept and a portion is missing. The sample lists around 2.5 million clones; roughly 93% were seen once. This sample is drawn from a study of shared clonotypes between healthy human individuals. Study-level findings and limits: All-four-donor shared clonotypes had higher generation probabilities than non-shared clonotypes did.

This TCR came from a man aged 18-30 years in good health. Some clones in this sample may be carry-over from other donors' samples. Sequenced sample: naive CD4+ T cells from PBMCs. Subset given: CD45RA+ positively selected.

CDR3 in DNA: TGTGCCAGCAGTGAGTCAGACAGGGAAAAGTTCTTC. Its protein is CASSESDREKFF. The V and J genes are TRBV2 and TRBJ2-1; 7 bases align to TRBD1. V lost 3 bases and J lost 14; bases outside the gene matches: 7. This CDR3 has 12 residues. Germline V lookup: CDR1 SNHLY, CDR2 FYNNEI.